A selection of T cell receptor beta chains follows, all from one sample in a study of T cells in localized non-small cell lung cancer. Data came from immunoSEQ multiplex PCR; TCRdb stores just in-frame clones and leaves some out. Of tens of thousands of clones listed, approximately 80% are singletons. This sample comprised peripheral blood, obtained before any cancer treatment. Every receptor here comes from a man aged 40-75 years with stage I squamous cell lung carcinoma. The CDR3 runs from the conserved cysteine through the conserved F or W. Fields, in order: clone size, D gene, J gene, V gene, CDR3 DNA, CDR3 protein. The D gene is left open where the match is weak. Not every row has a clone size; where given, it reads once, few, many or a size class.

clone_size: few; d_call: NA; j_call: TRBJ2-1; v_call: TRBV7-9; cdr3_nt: TGTGCCAGCAGCTGGGGCCATGAGCAGTTCTTC; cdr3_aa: CASSWGHEQFF
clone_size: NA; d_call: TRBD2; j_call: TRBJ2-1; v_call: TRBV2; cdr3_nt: TGTGCCAGCAGTGAACGGAGGCGGGGGGATGAGCAGTTCTTC; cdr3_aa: CASSERRRGDEQFF
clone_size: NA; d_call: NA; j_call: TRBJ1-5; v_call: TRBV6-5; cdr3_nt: TGTGCCAGCAGACAGTATAGCAATCAGCCCCAGCATTTT; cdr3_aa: CASRQYSNQPQHF
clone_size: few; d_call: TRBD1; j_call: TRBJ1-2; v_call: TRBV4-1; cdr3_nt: TGCGCCAGCAGCCCGAAAGGACAGGGGATATATGGCTACACCTTC; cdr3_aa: CASSPKGQGIYGYTF
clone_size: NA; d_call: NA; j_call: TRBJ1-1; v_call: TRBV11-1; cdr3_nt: TGTGCCAGCAGCCCCCTGGTTGGGCGGAACACTGAAGCTTTCTTT; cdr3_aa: CASSPLVGRNTEAFF
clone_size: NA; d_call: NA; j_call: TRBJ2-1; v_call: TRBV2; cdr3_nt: TGTGCCAGCAGTCCGAGACCTGATGAGCAATTCTTC; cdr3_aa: CASSPRPDEQFF
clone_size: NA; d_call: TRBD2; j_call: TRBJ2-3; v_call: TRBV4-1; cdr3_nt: TGCGCCAGCAGCCAAGAGGTTTTGCGGGGGGGGATCACAGATACGCAGTATTTT; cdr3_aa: CASSQEVLRGGITDTQYF
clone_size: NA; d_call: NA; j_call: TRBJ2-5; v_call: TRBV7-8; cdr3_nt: TGTGCCAGCAGCTTAGCGGGGAGTCGAGAGACCCAGTACTTC; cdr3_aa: CASSLAGSRETQYF
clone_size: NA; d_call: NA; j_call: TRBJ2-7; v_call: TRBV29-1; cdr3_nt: TGCAGCGTAGCCGGGACTTCATACGAGCAGTACTTC; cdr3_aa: CSVAGTSYEQYF
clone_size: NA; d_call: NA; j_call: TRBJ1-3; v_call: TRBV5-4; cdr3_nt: TGTGCCAGCAGCTCAGACCCGGTGGGGGGCGGAAACACCATATATTTT; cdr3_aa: CASSSDPVGGGNTIYF
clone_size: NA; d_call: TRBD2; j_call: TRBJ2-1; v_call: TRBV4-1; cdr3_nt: TGCGCCAGCAGCCAAGCCCAGCTAGCGGAGTACAATGAGCAGTTCTTC; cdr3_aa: CASSQAQLAEYNEQFF
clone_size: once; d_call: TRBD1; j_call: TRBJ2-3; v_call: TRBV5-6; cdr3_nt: TGTGCCAGCAGCGTAACCGGGACAGGGCTCACAGATACGCAGTATTTT; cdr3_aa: CASSVTGTGLTDTQYF
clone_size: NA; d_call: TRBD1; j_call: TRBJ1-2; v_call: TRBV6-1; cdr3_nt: TGTGCCAGCAGTGGGGACAGATTGAGTGGCTACACCTTC; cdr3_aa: CASSGDRLSGYTF
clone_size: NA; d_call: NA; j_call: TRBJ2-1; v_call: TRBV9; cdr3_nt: TGTGCCAGCAGCCCCTGGAGTGGGGACACAGAGGGCAATGAGCAGTTCTTC; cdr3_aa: CASSPWSGDTEGNEQFF
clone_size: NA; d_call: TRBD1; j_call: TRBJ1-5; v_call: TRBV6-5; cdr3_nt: TGTGCCAGCAGCCTCTTAACAGGGGGCGGACAGCCCCAGCATTTT; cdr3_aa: CASSLLTGGGQPQHF
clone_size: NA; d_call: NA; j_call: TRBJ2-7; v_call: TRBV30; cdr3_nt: TGTGCCTACTTAGAAAGCCCCTACGAGCAGTACTTC; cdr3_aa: CAYLESPYEQYF
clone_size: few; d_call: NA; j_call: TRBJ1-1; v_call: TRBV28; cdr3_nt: TGTGCCAGCAGTTTCGGCGGCCACATGAACACTGAAGCTTTCTTT; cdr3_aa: CASSFGGHMNTEAFF
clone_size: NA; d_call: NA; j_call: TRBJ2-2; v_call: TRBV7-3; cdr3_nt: TGTGCCAGCAGTCTCAACACCGGGGAGCTGTTTTTT; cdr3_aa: CASSLNTGELFF
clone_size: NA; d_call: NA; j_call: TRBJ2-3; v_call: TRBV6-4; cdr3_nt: TGTGCCAGCAGTGTCGGGGCAGGGGGCACAGATACGCAGTATTTT; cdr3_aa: CASSVGAGGTDTQYF
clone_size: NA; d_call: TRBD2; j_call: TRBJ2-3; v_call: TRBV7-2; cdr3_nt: TGTGCCAGCAGCACACTGGGACTAGCGGGGGAAAAGTATTTT; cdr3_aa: CASSTLGLAGEKYF
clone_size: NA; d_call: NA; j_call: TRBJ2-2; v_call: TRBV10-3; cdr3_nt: TGTGCCATCAGTGGATCGTGGGCGGGCACCGGGGAGCTGTTTTTT; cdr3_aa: CAISGSWAGTGELFF
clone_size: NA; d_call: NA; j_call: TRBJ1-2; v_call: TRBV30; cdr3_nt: TGTGCCTGGAGTCTGAGGACCCCCTTCAATGGCTACACCTTC; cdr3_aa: CAWSLRTPFNGYTF
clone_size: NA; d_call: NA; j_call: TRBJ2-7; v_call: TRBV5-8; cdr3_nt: TGTGCCAGCAGCCGCGGCCGCTACGAGCAGTACTTC; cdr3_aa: CASSRGRYEQYF
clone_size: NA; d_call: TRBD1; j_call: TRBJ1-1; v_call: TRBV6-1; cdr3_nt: TGTGCCAGCAGTGAAAGGGGGACAGTAGGGGCTTTCTTT; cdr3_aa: CASSERGTVGAFF
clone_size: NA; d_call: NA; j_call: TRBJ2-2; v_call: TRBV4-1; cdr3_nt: TGCGCCAGCAGCCAGGGAAGTAAGACCGGGGAGCTGTTTTTT; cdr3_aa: CASSQGSKTGELFF
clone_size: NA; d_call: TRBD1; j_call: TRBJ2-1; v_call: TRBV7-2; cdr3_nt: TGTGCCAGCAGCTTACCCGGGACAGGGATCAATGAGCAGTTCTTC; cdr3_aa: CASSLPGTGINEQFF
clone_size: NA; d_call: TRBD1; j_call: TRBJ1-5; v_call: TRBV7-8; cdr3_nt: TGTGCCAGCAGCTCCGACAGGGGTTGGGGCAATCAGCCCCAGCATTTT; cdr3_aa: CASSSDRGWGNQPQHF
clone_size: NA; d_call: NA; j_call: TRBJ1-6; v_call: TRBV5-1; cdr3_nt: TGCGCCAGCAGTTTGACAGAACCGGGGGATTCACCCCTCCACTTT; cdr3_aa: CASSLTEPGDSPLHF
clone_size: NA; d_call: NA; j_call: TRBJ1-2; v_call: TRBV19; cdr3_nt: TGTGCCAGTAGTATCACGGGTGTGGGTGGCTACACCTTC; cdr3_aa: CASSITGVGGYTF
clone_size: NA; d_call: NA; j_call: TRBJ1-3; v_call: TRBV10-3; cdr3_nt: TGTGCCATCAGTGGAACGACAGCTGGAAACACCATATATTTT; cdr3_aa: CAISGTTAGNTIYF
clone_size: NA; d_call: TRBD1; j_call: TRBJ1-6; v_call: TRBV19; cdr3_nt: TGTGCCAGTAGGAGGGACAGAGATAATAATTCACCCCTCCACTTT; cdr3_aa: CASRRDRDNNSPLHF
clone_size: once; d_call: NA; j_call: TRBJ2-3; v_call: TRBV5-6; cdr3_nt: TGTGCCAGCAGCTTCTCGGGGGTCACAGATACGCAGTATTTT; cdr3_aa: CASSFSGVTDTQYF
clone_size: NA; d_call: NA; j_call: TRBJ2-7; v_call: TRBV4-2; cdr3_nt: TGTGCCAGCAGCCAAGTCGCAGAGTACGAGCAGTACTTC; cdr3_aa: CASSQVAEYEQYF
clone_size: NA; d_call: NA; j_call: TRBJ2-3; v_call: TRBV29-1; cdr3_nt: NA; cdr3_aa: CSAHVAGGTYF
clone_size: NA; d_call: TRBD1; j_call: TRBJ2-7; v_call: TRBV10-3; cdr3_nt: TGTGCCATCAGTGTTCAGGGGGCCGACGAGCAGTACTTC; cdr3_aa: CAISVQGADEQYF
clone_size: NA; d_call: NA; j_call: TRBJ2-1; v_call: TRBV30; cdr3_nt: TGTGGCTATCGGCCCCAGCGGTCTTACAATGAGCAGTTCTTC; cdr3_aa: CGYRPQRSYNEQFF
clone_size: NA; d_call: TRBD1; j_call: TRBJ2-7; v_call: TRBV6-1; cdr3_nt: TGTGCCAGCAGCAGGGGGCAAAGCTCCTACGAGCAGTACTTC; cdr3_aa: CASSRGQSSYEQYF
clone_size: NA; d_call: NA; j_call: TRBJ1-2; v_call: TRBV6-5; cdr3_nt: TGTGCCAGCAGTTCACGCCGCTGGGGGACCTCCGGTGGCTACACCTTC; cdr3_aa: CASSSRRWGTSGGYTF
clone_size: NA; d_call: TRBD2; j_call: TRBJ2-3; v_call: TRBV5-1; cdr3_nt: TGCGCCAGCAGCTTGGCGGCGGGGGGCACAGATACGCAGTATTTT; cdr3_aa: CASSLAAGGTDTQYF
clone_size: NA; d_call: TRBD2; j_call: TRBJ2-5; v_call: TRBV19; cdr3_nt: TGTGCCTCCTCGCGGGGGGGTCAAGAGACCCAGTACTTC; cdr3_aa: CASSRGGQETQYF
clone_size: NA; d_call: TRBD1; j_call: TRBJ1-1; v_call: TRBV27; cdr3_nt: TGTGCCAGCAGCTTCCGGGACAGGTTGAACACTGAAGCTTTCTTT; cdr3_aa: CASSFRDRLNTEAFF
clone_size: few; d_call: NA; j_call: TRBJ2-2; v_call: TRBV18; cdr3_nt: TGTGCCAGCTCACCACCAGGGGAGCTGTTTTTT; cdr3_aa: CASSPPGELFF
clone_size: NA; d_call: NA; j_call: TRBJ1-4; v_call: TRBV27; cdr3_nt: TGTGCCAGCAGACATGGGGGGGCAACTAATGAAAAACTGTTTTTT; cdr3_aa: CASRHGGATNEKLFF
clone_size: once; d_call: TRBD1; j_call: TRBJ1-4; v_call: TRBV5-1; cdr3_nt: TGCGCCAGCAGCTCGCTCCCGGGACAGGTACTTAATGAAAAACTGTTTTTT; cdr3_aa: CASSSLPGQVLNEKLFF
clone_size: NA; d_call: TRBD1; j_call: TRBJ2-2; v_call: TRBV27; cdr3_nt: TGTGCCAGCAGTTTAAAGGGACAGGCGAACACCGGGGAGCTGTTTTTT; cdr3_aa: CASSLKGQANTGELFF
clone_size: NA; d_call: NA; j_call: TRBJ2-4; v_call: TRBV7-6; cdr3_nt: TGTGCCAGCAGCCCAAACGGGGGACCCACTGACATTCAGTACTTC; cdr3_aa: CASSPNGGPTDIQYF
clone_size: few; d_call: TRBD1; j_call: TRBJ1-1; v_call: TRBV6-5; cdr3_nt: TGTGCCAGCAGGGGGACAGGGCTGAACACTGAAGCTTTCTTT; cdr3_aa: CASRGTGLNTEAFF
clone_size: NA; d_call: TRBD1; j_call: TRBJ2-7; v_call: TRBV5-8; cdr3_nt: TGTGCCAGCAGTCCTGGGACAGGGGGCAATTACGAGCAGTACTTC; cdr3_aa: CASSPGTGGNYEQYF